The 4 T cell receptor beta chains below were found in one sample sequenced in a study of PD-L1 blockade in urothelial cancer. Time point noted: pretreatment peripheral blood. Generated by immunoSEQ multiplex PCR, the TCRdb table keeps only in-frame clones and is missing some. In the table there are 70,000 to 85,000 clones, almost 90% of which are singletons. Sequenced here: PBMCs, sampled around atezolizumab (anti-PD-L1) treatment. The receptor source for this set is a man in his 70s with urothelial cancer.

The chain joins TRBV27 to TRBJ2-3; 8 nucleotides align to TRBD2. CDR3 size: 15 residues. V lost 3 bases to trimming and J lost 5 bases; unmatched junction nucleotides: 7. Per germline, CDR1 MNHEY and CDR2 SMNVEV (reference sequence). The DNA of the CDR3 is TGTGCCAGCAGTTTGACAGCGGGAGCGATAGATACGCAGTATTTT. This translates into CASSLTAGAIDTQYF.

The chain uses TRBV19 and TRBJ2-3; 11 bases match TRBD2. CDR1 LNHDA and CDR2 SQIVND come from the germline V gene (reference sequence). After removal of 3 bases from V and 0 bases from J, the junction contained 5 bases not matched to a gene. The length of the CDR3 is 17 residues. CDR3 residues: CASSMSRLAGSTDTQYF. CDR3 bases: TGTGCCAGTAGTATGAGCCGACTAGCGGGAAGCACAGATACGCAGTATTTT.

In its sample, this clone was seen once. CDR3 amino acids: CASSSPSGAGELFF. In DNA, the CDR3 is TGCGCCAGCAGCTCGCCTAGCGGGGCCGGGGAGCTGTTTTTT. The chain carries TRBV5-1 and TRBJ2-2; 9 bases match TRBD2. In germline, CDR1 is SGHRS, CDR2 YFSETQ. The CDR3 sequence is 14 residues long. The ends lost 3 bases at V and 6 bases at J; junction bases unmatched: 3.

The chain carries TRBV9 and TRBJ1-3; TRBD1 aligns across 8 bases. CDR1 SGDLS and CDR2 YYNGEE come from the germline V gene. V shed 3 bases and J 2 bases; nucleotides not matched to a gene: 4. The CDR3 spans 15 residues. CDR3 bases: TGTGCCAGCAGCGCGACAGGGGTAGCTGGAAACACCATATATTTT. Translated, it gives CASSATGVAGNTIYF.